This T cell receptor (beta chain) was captured by sequencing in a study of CD8 T cells in Susac syndrome. The CDR3 length is 14 residues. V was pared by 2 bases and J by 0 bases, with 8 bases between. In germline, CDR1 is ENHRY, CDR2 SYGVKD. Random hexamers were used to reverse transcribe about 0.45 to 1 ug of RNA. TCRdb reprocessed the immunoSEQ multiplex PCR reads via MiXCR and lists one record per CDR3 protein. The table shows fewer than 100,000 distinct CDR3 sequences, with about 91% occurring only once. The sample taken for sequencing was CD8+ T cells from PBMCs. The chain combines TRBV10-3 with TRBJ2-7; D gene uncertain. This receptor was obtained from a human donor with multiple sclerosis. In DNA, the CDR3 is TGTGCCATCAGTGAGGATGAGAGCTCCTACGAGCAGTACTTC. Amino acids: CAISEDESSYEQYF.